These 13 T cell receptor beta chains came from one sample sequenced in a study of identical twins. TCRdb redid the calling of the 5' RACE reads with MiXCR, one entry per CDR3 protein. The profile covers hundreds of thousands of distinct CDR3 sequences, with around 8.8% appearing a single time and roughly 2.1% taken by the ten largest. These data also formed part of another study, on yellow fever vaccine responses in identical twins.

Input material: memory (CD45RO+) T cells sorted from blood. These receptors were taken from a woman aged 18-30 years in good health.

This clonotype showed up many times. The rearrangement links TRBV20-1 to TRBJ2-3; possible D gene TRBD2, 5 bases. Deletions cut 4 bases from V and 7 bases from J, with 6 bases between. Germline V gene lookup returns CDR1 DFQATT and CDR2 SNEGSKA (reference sequence). The CDR3 length is 10 residues. The CDR3 DNA reads TGCAGTGCTATGGACTATACGCAGTATTTT. It specifies CSAMDYTQYF.

This clonotype was seen many times. This chain uses TRBV15 with TRBJ1-6; perhaps TRBD1 as D (5 bases). V shed 4 bases and J shed 9 bases, with 10 bases lying between them. The V gene's germline CDR1 is LNHNV and CDR2 YYDKDF (reference sequence). This CDR3 contains 13 residues. CDR3 DNA: TGTGCCACCAGCATGACAGCCAGTTCACCCCTCCACTTT. Encoded protein: CATSMTASSPLHF.

Only a few counts were recorded for this clonotype. The V call is TRBV18, the J call TRBJ1-1, with a weak D call TRBD1 (5 bases). Germline V gives CDR1 KGHSH, CDR2 LQKENI. Trimming pared 3 bases from V and 11 bases from J, leaving 19 bases between. The CDR3 length is 14 residues. In DNA form, the CDR3 reads TGTGCCAGCTCACCTTCTCCGGACACCACTGGGGCTTTCTTT. Its translation: CASSPSPDTTGAFF.

This clonotype appeared many times. The CDR3 sequence is CSVEDPTSGRNNEQFF. DNA of the CDR3: TGCAGCGTTGAAGACCCGACTAGCGGGAGGAACAATGAGCAGTTCTTC. The chain employs TRBV29-1 and TRBJ2-1; 13 positions agree with TRBD2. The ends lost 0 bases at V and 5 bases at J; junction bases unmatched: 4. Germline CDR1 and CDR2: SQVTM and ANQGSEA. The CDR3 extends over 16 amino acids.

This clonotype was recorded many times. The chain uses TRBV12-3 or TRBV12-4 and TRBJ1-5; 9 nucleotides align to TRBD1. The V gene end was trimmed by 6 bases and the J gene end by 4 bases; junction bases not matched to a gene: 4. This CDR3 spans 14 amino acids. The CDR3 sequence: CASRAGTGNQPQHF. CDR3 coding DNA: TGTGCCAGCAGAGCCGGGACAGGGAATCAGCCCCAGCATTTT.

This clonotype was seen more than once but under ten times. The J gene is TRBJ2-2, the V gene TRBV9; a weak D match, TRBD2 (6 bases). The germline V gene has CDR1 SGDLS and CDR2 YYNGEE. With 0 bases removed from V and 6 bases from J, the gap between germline ends came to 18 bases. CDR3 size: 17 residues. The CDR3 loop is CASSVATTSRGAGELFF. In DNA form, the CDR3 reads TGTGCCAGCAGCGTAGCTACGACTAGTAGGGGCGCCGGGGAGCTGTTTTTT. The whole variable domain, filled in from reference TRBV9 and TRBJ2-2, reads DSGVTQTPKHLITATGQRVTLRCSPRSGDLSVYWYQQSLDQGLQFLIQYYNGEERAKGNILERFSAQQFPDLHSELNLSSLELGDSALYFCASSVATTSRGAGELFFGEGSRLTVL.

This clonotype was seen a few times. The CDR3 reads CASRKDSQNTEAFF. Here the CDR3 DNA reads TGTGCCAGCAGGAAAGACAGCCAGAACACTGAAGCTTTCTTT. J is TRBJ1-1 and V is TRBV11-3, with a possible D match to TRBD1 (5 bases). Germline CDR1 and CDR2: SGHNT and YENEEA. The CDR3 is 14 amino acids. Trimming stripped 6 bases from V and 1 base from J, with 12 bases between.

DNA of the CDR3: TGTGCCAGCAGTAGGAGACAGGGCGTCTCTGGGGCCAACGTCCTGACTTTC. Its protein product is CASSRRQGVSGANVLTF. The chain recombines TRBV6-1 with TRBJ2-6, with 7 bases aligning to TRBD1. This CDR3 is 17 amino acids long. Per the germline V gene, CDR1 is MNHNS and CDR2 is SASEGT. V lost 5 bases to trimming and J lost 0 bases; unmatched junction nucleotides: 7.

This chain connects TRBV15 to TRBJ2-7; D ambiguous. V gave up 1 base and J gave up 0 bases, with 13 bases separating them. The CDR3 length is 16 residues. CDR1 is LNHNV, CDR2 YYDKDF, per germline (reference sequence). CDR3 amino acids: CATSRGVGVSSYEQYV. In DNA form, the CDR3 reads TGTGCCACCAGCAGAGGGGTTGGGGTGAGCTCCTACGAGCAGTACGTC.

This clonotype was found many times. The V call is TRBV20-1, the J call TRBJ2-1; D not resolved. The CDR3 consists of 11 residues. Germline V gives CDR1 DFQATT, CDR2 SNEGSKA (reference sequence). Trimming pared 3 bases from V and 4 bases from J, leaving 4 bases between. CDR3 bases: TGCAGTGCTAGTGGGTACAATGAGCAGTTCTTC. Protein product: CSASGYNEQFF.

In this sample, this clonotype turned up many times. J is TRBJ1-5 and V is TRBV4-2, with a possible D match to TRBD1 (5 bases). V lost 2 bases to trimming and J lost 0 bases, with 14 bases between them. In germline, CDR1 is LGHNA, CDR2 YNFKEQ. The CDR3 has 17 residues. The chain's CDR3 is CASSQMEGRNSNQPQHF. The CDR3 bases are TGTGCCAGCAGCCAAATGGAGGGACGGAATAGCAATCAGCCCCAGCATTTT.

This clonotype was observed a handful of times. This rearrangement joins TRBV20-1 to TRBJ2-7; possible D gene TRBD1, 6 bases. This CDR3 comprises 14 residues. CDR1 DFQATT and CDR2 SNEGSKA come from the germline V gene (reference sequence). V was pared by 0 bases and J by 4 bases, with 13 bases between. The CDR3 region has the DNA TGCAGTGCTAGAGATCCGGGACAAAAATACGAGCAGTACTTC. It codes for CSARDPGQKYEQYF.

The sample holds many counts of this clonotype. The chain joins TRBV4-2 to TRBJ1-1, with D hard to call. The length of the CDR3 is 14 residues. Germline lookup yields CDR1 LGHNA and CDR2 YNFKEQ. The V end was cut by 0 bases, the J end by 4 bases, with 9 bases between. CDR3 protein: CASSQDPKTTEAFF. The CDR3 DNA reads TGTGCCAGCAGCCAAGACCCTAAAACCACTGAAGCTTTCTTT.